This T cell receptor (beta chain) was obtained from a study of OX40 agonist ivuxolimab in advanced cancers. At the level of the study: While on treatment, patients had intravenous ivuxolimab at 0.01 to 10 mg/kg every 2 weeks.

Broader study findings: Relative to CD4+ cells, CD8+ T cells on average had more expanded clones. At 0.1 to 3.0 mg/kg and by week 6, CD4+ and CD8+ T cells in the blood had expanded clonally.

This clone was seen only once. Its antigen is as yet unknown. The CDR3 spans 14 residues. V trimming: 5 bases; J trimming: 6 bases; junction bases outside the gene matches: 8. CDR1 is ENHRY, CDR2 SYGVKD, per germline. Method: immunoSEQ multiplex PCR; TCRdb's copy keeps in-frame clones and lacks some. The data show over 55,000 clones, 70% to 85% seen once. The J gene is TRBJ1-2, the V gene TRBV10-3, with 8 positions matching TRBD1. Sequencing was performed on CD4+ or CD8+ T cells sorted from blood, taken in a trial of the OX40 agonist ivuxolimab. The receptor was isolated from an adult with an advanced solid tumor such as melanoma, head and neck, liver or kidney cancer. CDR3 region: CAISPLDRVNGYTF. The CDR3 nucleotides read TGTGCCATCAGTCCGCTGGACAGGGTAAATGGCTACACCTTC.